The 22 T cell receptor beta chains given below trace back to one sample, sequenced in a study of post-analysis software for immune sequencing data. Findings and caveats of the study: A few TRBV segments appeared more often in patients than in controls, and TRBV5-6, TRBV5-1 and TRBV20-1 were among these.

Their antigens remain unidentified. cDNA libraries for TCR beta contained unique molecular identifiers. TCRdb itself ran the PCR reads through MiXCR, one entry per CDR3 protein. The top ten hold roughly 4.8% of the sample, which has about 260,000 distinct CDR3 sequences, 35% to 45% seen once. Sample: blood. Receptors were obtained from a girl between 5 and 17 years old with multiple sclerosis.

The sample holds a few counts of this clonotype. CDR3 DNA sequence: TGTGCCAGCAGCCAAGGGACAGGTGACAGCACCATATATTTT. It encodes CASSQGTGDSTIYF. The chain is built from TRBV4-2 and TRBJ1-3, with 7 bases that match TRBD1. This CDR3 contains 14 residues. Germline CDR1 is LGHNA and CDR2 is YNFKEQ. V lost 1 base and J lost 9; bases outside the gene matches: 6.

This clonotype was picked up many times. V usage is TRBV5-1 and J usage is TRBJ2-3; 10 bases fit TRBD1. Germline V lookup: CDR1 SGHRS, CDR2 YFSETQ. CDR3 length: 15 residues. After removal of 3 bases from V and 3 bases from J, the junction contained 4 bases not matched to a gene. The CDR3 coding sequence is TGCGCCAGCAGCTCGACAGGGGGCAGAACAGATACGCAGTATTTT. Encoded protein: CASSSTGGRTDTQYF.

This clonotype was seen only once. The rearrangement links TRBV5-1 to TRBJ2-7; 9 bases align to TRBD2. Per germline, CDR1 SGHRS and CDR2 YFSETQ. CDR3 size: 17 residues. After removal of 4 bases from V and 3 bases from J, the junction contained 14 bases not matched to a gene. CDR3 bases: TGCGCCAGCAGCAAAAATCAAGCGGGAGGAGGATTCTACGAGCAGTACTTC. Its protein is CASSKNQAGGGFYEQYF.

This clonotype was recorded many times. This chain uses TRBV20-1 with TRBJ1-5; D remains unclear. V was clipped by 0 bases and J by 4 bases, with 10 bases between them. The CDR3 has 14 residues. The V gene's germline CDR1 is DFQATT and CDR2 SNEGSKA (reference sequence). The DNA of the CDR3 is TGCAGTGCTAGAGAGGCCCCTTATAATCAGCCCCAGCATTTT. Translated: CSAREAPYNQPQHF.

This clonotype appeared many times. The CDR3 DNA reads as TGTGCCAGCAGTTTCCCCTCTAGGGGCTACAATGAGCAGTTCTTC. Protein: CASSFPSRGYNEQFF. This sequence joins TRBV28 and TRBJ2-1, with a possible D match to TRBD1 (5 bases). Germline V gene data show CDR1 as MDHEN and CDR2 as SYDVKM. The CDR3 has 15 residues. Deletions cut 3 bases from V and 3 bases from J, with 12 bases between.

Only one count was recorded for this clonotype. Since a much larger clone is just one base distant, this may be a read error. The V call is TRBV3-1, the J call TRBJ2-5, with no clear D. This CDR3 has 13 residues. V lost 1 base, J lost 11 bases, and 14 bases lay in between. The V gene's germline CDR1 is LGHDT and CDR2 YNNKEL (reference sequence). The CDR3 DNA follows: TGTGCCAGCAGCCAAGGAAGGAACAATGAGCAGTACTTC. This sequence encodes CASSQGRNNEQYF.

The chain has TRBV28 and TRBJ1-2; D ambiguous. Germline V gene sequence: CDR1 MDHEN, CDR2 SYDVKM. Trimming shortened V by 7 bases and J by 5 bases, and 14 bases separated the two germline ends. The CDR3 length is 13 residues. CDR3 amino acids: CASNTGRLYGYTF. For the CDR3, the DNA is TGTGCCAGCAACACCGGACGGCTATATGGCTACACCTTC.

V and J are TRBV30 and TRBJ1-5; D is possibly TRBD1 (5 bases). Per germline, CDR1 GTSNPN and CDR2 SVGIG (reference sequence). V dropped 1 base and J dropped 7 bases, with 11 bases sitting between them. The CDR3 has 13 amino acids. CDR3 sequence: CAWSAQGRQPQHF. Here the CDR3 DNA reads TGTGCCTGGAGTGCGCAGGGCCGGCAGCCCCAGCATTTT.

This clonotype was seen repeatedly, ten times or more. The chain has TRBV5-1 and TRBJ2-1, with D perhaps TRBD2 (5 bases). The CDR3 is 15 amino acids. V lost 0 bases and J lost 4, with 11 bases in between. Germline V lookup: CDR1 SGHRS, CDR2 YFSETQ. This CDR3 is CASSLESSLYNEQFF. The CDR3 bases are TGCGCCAGCAGCTTGGAGTCTAGCCTGTACAATGAGCAGTTCTTC.

This rearrangement joins TRBV10-3 to TRBJ1-2; perhaps TRBD1 as D (6 bases). Per the germline V gene, CDR1 is ENHRY and CDR2 is SYGVKD. V was pared by 5 bases and J by 0 bases, with 19 bases between. The CDR3 loop spans 17 amino acids. The CDR3 DNA sequence: TGTGCCATCAGTTTTCCTACAGGGAAACCAACTAACTATGGCTACACCTTC. Translation: CAISFPTGKPTNYGYTF.

The chain joins TRBV5-1 to TRBJ2-5; D unresolved. Trimming cost V 4 bases and J 4 bases, with 8 bases left between them. This CDR3 spans 12 amino acids. The germline V gene encodes CDR1 SGHRS and CDR2 YFSETQ. CDR3 in DNA: TGCGCCAGCAGCGATGTGACAGAGACCCAGTACTTC. Amino acid sequence: CASSDVTETQYF.

This clonotype is categorized as medium-sized. The chain uses TRBV6-2 or TRBV6-3 and TRBJ2-1; D remains ambiguous. This CDR3 is 13 amino acids long. Trimming removed 7 bases from V and 5 bases from J, with 12 bases in between. Germline-derived CDR1 and CDR2 are MNHEY and SVGEGT. Here the CDR3 reads CASTATDNNEQFF. CDR3 nucleotide sequence: TGTGCCAGCACTGCCACAGACAACAATGAGCAGTTCTTC.

The rearrangement links TRBV6-6 to TRBJ2-2; 9 positions match TRBD1. Losses at the gene ends were 5 bases for V and 5 bases for J; bases not matched to a gene: 6. The CDR3 runs 15 residues. CDR1 is MNHNY, CDR2 SVGAGI, per germline (reference sequence). The CDR3 nucleotides read TGTGCCAGCAGTACCAACAGGGGGCTGACCGGGGAGCTGTTTTTT. Its protein product is CASSTNRGLTGELFF.

This clonotype showed up many times. The rearrangement links TRBV7-3 to TRBJ2-1; 7 bases fit TRBD1. V trimming: 1 base; J trimming: 3 bases; junction bases outside the gene matches: 9. This CDR3 comprises 17 residues. Germline lookup yields CDR1 SGHTA and CDR2 FQGTGA. CDR3 region: CASSLRAQGVGYNEQFF. CDR3 sequence (DNA): TGTGCCAGCAGCTTAAGGGCGCAGGGGGTCGGCTACAATGAGCAGTTCTTC.

This chain uses TRBV7-9 with TRBJ2-5; D is unresolved. Trimming took off 5 bases at V and 11 bases at J, with 15 bases between the two ends. Germline V gene sequence: CDR1 SEHNR, CDR2 FQNEAQ (reference sequence). This CDR3 has 12 residues. CDR3 residues: CASSTSPHEQYF. As DNA, the CDR3 is TGTGCCAGCAGCACATCCCCCCATGAGCAGTACTTC.

V is TRBV20-1 and J is TRBJ2-4; 8 bases map to TRBD2. The J call may be mistaken, given a closer DNA end match to TRBJ2-5. CDR1 DFQATT and CDR2 SNEGSKA come from the germline V gene (reference sequence). The CDR3 has 13 amino acids. The CDR3, as DNA: TGCAGTGCTAGCGCGGGAGGAGAGGAGACCCAGTACTTC. It is translated as CSASAGGEETQYF.

V and J are TRBV7-2 and TRBJ2-5; D is uncertain. V was shortened by 1 base and J by 1 base, with 4 bases between the two germline ends. Germline CDR1 reads SGHTA; CDR2 reads FQGNSA. The CDR3 is made up of 13 amino acids. DNA of the CDR3: TGTGCCAGCAGCTTAGTTACCCAAGAGACCCAGTACTTC. It yields the protein CASSLVTQETQYF.

This clonotype occurred many times. The gene calls are TRBV21-1 and TRBJ2-1; the table names TRBD1, a call not compared with the DNA. TRBV21-1 is recorded as a pseudogene. The CDR3 consists of 15 residues. Written as DNA, the CDR3 is TGTGCCAGCAGCAAAGGAGGAAGGGGGGCAGGGGAGCAGTTCTTC. Amino acids: CASSKGGRGAGEQFF.

This clonotype is judged medium-sized. V is TRBV28 and J is TRBJ2-5; 10 bases map to TRBD2. V shed 4 bases and J 2 bases; nucleotides not matched to a gene: 25. In germline, CDR1 is MDHEN, CDR2 SYDVKM. This CDR3 region has 22 residues. In DNA, the CDR3 is TGTGCCAGCAGTTGGGGCCTAGCGGGGGACCCAACCCTAGCCGAGCAACAAGAGACCCAGTACTTC. Translation: CASSWGLAGDPTLAEQQETQYF.

This chain links TRBV5-1 with TRBJ2-5, with 8 bases that match TRBD1. The CDR3 has 16 amino acids. With V trimmed by 4 bases and J by 11 bases, 19 bases remained unmatched. CDR1 is SGHRS, CDR2 YFSETQ, per germline. For the CDR3, the DNA is TGCGCCAGCAGCCCGGGTGACAGGGGAAGTGGGAATGAGCAGTACTTC. This encodes CASSPGDRGSGNEQYF. The full variable domain, in which reference TRBV5-1 and TRBJ2-5 provide the parts outside the CDR3, is KAGVTQTPRYLIKTRGQQVTLSCSPISGHRSVSWYQQTPGQGLQFLFEYFSETQRNKGNFPGRFSGRQFSNSRSEMNVSTLELGDSALYLCASSPGDRGSGNEQYFGPGTRLLVL.

This clonotype was counted ten times or more. This chain uses TRBV20-1 with TRBJ2-3; 7 nucleotides agree with TRBD1. Germline trimming cut 5 bases from V and 0 bases from J; bases unmatched to any gene: 2. This CDR3 is 13 amino acids long. Per germline, CDR1 DFQATT and CDR2 SNEGSKA (reference sequence). Here the CDR3 DNA reads TGCAGTGCTGAGGACAGGAGCACAGATACGCAGTATTTT. Its translation is CSAEDRSTDTQYF.

At least ten counts were recorded for this clonotype. The chain joins TRBV5-1 to TRBJ2-1, with TRBD2 identical over 11 bases. V lost 0 bases and J lost 5; bases outside the gene matches: 10. CDR1 and CDR2 from the germline V gene are SGHRS and YFSETQ. The CDR3 contains 18 residues. The chain's CDR3 is CASSLAPSGRQFNNEQFF. The CDR3 coding sequence is TGCGCCAGCAGCTTGGCCCCTAGCGGGAGGCAGTTTAACAATGAGCAGTTCTTC.